This TCR beta chain was obtained from a study of control samples from healthy donors and cancer patients. The table came from immunoSEQ multiplex PCR; TCRdb's copy has only in-frame clones and leaves some out. The sample has just under 60,000 clones; 92% are singletons. The CDR3 extends over 13 amino acids. Trimming removed 4 bases at V and 1 base at J, with 10 bases between. Germline V gene lookup returns CDR1 GTSNPN and CDR2 SVGIG (reference sequence). This clonotype was obtained from a man aged 35 to 55 with colorectal cancer. The V and J genes are TRBV30 and TRBJ1-2; unclear D gene. Sequencing input: PBMCs. The CDR3 region has the DNA TGTGCCTGGACGATGGGCCATAACTATGGCTACACCTTC. It specifies CAWTMGHNYGYTF.